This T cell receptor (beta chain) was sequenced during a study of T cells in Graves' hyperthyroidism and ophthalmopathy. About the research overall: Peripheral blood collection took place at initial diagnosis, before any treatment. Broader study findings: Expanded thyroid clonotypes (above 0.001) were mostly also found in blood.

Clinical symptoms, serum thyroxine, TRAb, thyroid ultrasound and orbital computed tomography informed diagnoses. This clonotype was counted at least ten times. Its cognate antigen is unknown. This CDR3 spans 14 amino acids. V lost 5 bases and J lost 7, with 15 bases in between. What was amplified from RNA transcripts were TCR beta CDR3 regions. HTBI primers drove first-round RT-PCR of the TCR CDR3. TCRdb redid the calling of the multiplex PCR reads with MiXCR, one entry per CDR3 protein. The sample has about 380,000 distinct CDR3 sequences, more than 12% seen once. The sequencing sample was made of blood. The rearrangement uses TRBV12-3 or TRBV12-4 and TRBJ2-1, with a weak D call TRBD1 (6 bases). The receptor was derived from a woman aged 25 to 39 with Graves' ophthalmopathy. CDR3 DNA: TGTGCCAGCAGTAAAACAGTACAGGGAAATGAGCAGTTCTTC. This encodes CASSKTVQGNEQFF.